The 12 T cell receptor beta chains reported below all come from one sample, sequenced in a study of OX40 agonist ivuxolimab in advanced cancers. Profiling relied on immunoSEQ multiplex PCR, and the TCRdb table lists in-frame clones only, not all of them. The sample shows around 20,000 clones, just under 75% of them seen only once. The sample consisted of CD4+ or CD8+ T cells sorted from blood, taken in a trial of the OX40 agonist ivuxolimab. These receptors all stem from an adult with an advanced solid tumor such as melanoma, head and neck, liver or kidney cancer.

The chain couples TRBV28 to TRBJ2-1; unclear D gene. Trimming stripped 6 bases from V and 7 bases from J, with 7 bases between. The CDR3 sequence is 11 residues long. Germline loops: CDR1 MDHEN, CDR2 SYDVKM. CDR3 DNA: TGTGCCAGCAGGCACTTGAATGAGCAGTTCTTC. Residues: CASRHLNEQFF.

This clone was observed a few times. CDR3 loop: CASSHAGYDTQYF. As DNA, the CDR3 is TGTGCCAGCAGCCATGCTGGGTACGATACGCAGTATTTT. V and J are TRBV14 and TRBJ2-3; D ambiguous. The length of the CDR3 is 13 residues. The germline V gene encodes CDR1 SGHDN and CDR2 FVKESK. Trimming left V 3 bases short and J 6 bases short, with 10 bases between.

Worth noting for this clone: This sample also contains other DNA sequences that code for the same CDR3. The chain couples TRBV7-9 to TRBJ2-5; 7 bases fit TRBD1. The J segment lost 1 base and the V segment lost 5 bases, leaving 4 bases of the junction unmatched. This CDR3 comprises 14 residues. The germline gives CDR1 SEHNR, CDR2 FQNEAQ (reference sequence). The CDR3 DNA reads as TGTGCCAGCAGCCCGTGGGACAGCCAAGAGACCCAGTACTTC. Protein sequence: CASSPWDSQETQYF.

This clone was recorded only once. The chain is built from TRBV2 and TRBJ1-1, with TRBD1 matching 11 bases. The CDR3 runs to 13 residues. Trimming at V came to 6 bases and at J to 5 bases, leaving 2 bases not matched to a gene. From germline, CDR1 is SNHLY and CDR2 FYNNEI. CDR3 protein: CASRGTGGTEAFF. The CDR3, as DNA: TGTGCCAGCAGGGGGACAGGGGGAACTGAAGCTTTCTTT.

The J gene is TRBJ1-2, the V gene TRBV25-1, with 10 bases fitting TRBD1. Germline CDR1 MGHDK, CDR2 SYGVNS. The J segment lost 4 bases and the V segment lost 3 bases, leaving 5 bases of the junction unmatched. This CDR3 region has 15 residues. The CDR3 DNA sequence: TGTGCCAGCAGTGAGGGGACAGGGGATCTCTATGGCTACACCTTC. Protein: CASSEGTGDLYGYTF.

V gene TRBV15 combines with J gene TRBJ1-4, with 8 bases fitting TRBD1. V trimming: 8 bases; J trimming: 6 bases; junction bases outside the gene matches: 11. CDR1 is LNHNV, CDR2 YYDKDF, per germline (reference sequence). CDR3 size: 15 residues. DNA of the CDR3: TGTGCCACCGCGATCCGGACAGGGTGGGATGAAAAACTGTTTTTT. It yields the protein CATAIRTGWDEKLFF.

To note about this clone: A much larger clone sits a single nucleotide away, making a read error possible. Other nucleotide sequences from this sample produce the same CDR3. V usage is TRBV28 and J usage is TRBJ1-2; D possibly corresponds to TRBD1 (6 bases). Germline lookup yields CDR1 MDHEN and CDR2 SYDVKM. CDR3 size: 15 residues. The CDR3 spells CASSRDKLANYGYTF. The DNA for the CDR3 is TGCGCCAGCAGTCGGGACAAGTTAGCTAACTATGGCTACACCTTC.

This clone showed up just once. V and J are TRBV27 and TRBJ2-7; D unclear. V was cut by 3 bases and J by 2 bases, with 8 bases left in between. The CDR3 is 13 residues long. CDR1 is MNHEY and CDR2 is SMNVEV in the germline V gene (reference sequence). The CDR3 sequence: CASSLRFPYEQYF. CDR3 sequence (DNA): TGTGCCAGCAGTTTGCGATTTCCCTACGAGCAGTACTTC.

The genes are TRBV5-4 and TRBJ2-7; the match to TRBD1 covers 7 bases. Germline loops: CDR1 SGHNT, CDR2 YYREEE (reference sequence). The trim removed 3 bases at V and 3 bases at J, leaving 6 bases unmatched. This CDR3 is 14 amino acids long. The CDR3 coding sequence is TGTGCCAGCAGCTCTGGAACAGGGGTCTACGAGCAGTACTTC. Protein sequence: CASSSGTGVYEQYF.

The V and J genes are TRBV9 and TRBJ1-2, with unresolved D. Germline lookup yields CDR1 SGDLS and CDR2 YYNGEE. CDR3 length equals 12 residues. Between the trimmed V and J ends, which lost 3 bases and 4 bases, there was a span of 7 bases. CDR3 loop: CASSGTSYGYTF. CDR3 nucleotides: TGTGCCAGCAGCGGGACGAGCTATGGCTACACCTTC.

This clone was observed a single time. In DNA form, the CDR3 reads TGTGCCAGCAGTATCCGGGACAACTACGAGCAGTACTTC. Its translation: CASSIRDNYEQYF. The V gene is TRBV6-5, the J gene TRBJ2-7, with D possibly matching TRBD1 (6 bases). V shed 5 bases and J shed 3 bases, with 11 bases lying between them. The CDR3 spans 13 residues. The germline gives CDR1 MNHEY, CDR2 SVGAGI.

This clone was detected a few times. The DNA of the CDR3 is TGTGCCAGCAGCCAAGAGTCTCAGGGGGTTGATACGCAGTATTTT. Residues: CASSQESQGVDTQYF. The chain combines TRBV4-2 with TRBJ2-3; the match to TRBD1 covers 7 bases. Germline V lookup: CDR1 LGHNA, CDR2 YNFKEQ. Losses at the gene ends were 0 bases for V and 6 bases for J; bases not matched to a gene: 6. This CDR3 contains 15 residues.